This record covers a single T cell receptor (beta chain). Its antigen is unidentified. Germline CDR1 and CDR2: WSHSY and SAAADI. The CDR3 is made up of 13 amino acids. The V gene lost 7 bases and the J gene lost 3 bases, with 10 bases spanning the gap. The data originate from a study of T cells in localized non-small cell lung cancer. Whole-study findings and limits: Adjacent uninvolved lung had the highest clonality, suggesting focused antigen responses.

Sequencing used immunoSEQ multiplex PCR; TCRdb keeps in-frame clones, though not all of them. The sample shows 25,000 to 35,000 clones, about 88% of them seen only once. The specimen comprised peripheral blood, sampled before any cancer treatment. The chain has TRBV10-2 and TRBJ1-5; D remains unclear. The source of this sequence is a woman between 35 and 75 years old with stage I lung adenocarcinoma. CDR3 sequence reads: CASKTEINQPQHF. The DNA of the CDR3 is TGCGCCAGCAAAACGGAGATCAATCAGCCCCAGCATTTT.